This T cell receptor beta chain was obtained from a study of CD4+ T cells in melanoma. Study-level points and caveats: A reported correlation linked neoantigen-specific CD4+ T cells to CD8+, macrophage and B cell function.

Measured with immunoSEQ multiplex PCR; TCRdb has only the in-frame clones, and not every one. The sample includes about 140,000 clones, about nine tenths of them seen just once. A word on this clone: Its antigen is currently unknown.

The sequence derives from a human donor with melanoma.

DNA of the CDR3: TGCGCCAGCAGCTTGTATCAGGGGCCGACAGATACGCAGTATTTT. Its translation: CASSLYQGPTDTQYF. The chain combines TRBV5-1 with TRBJ2-3; the D gene is possibly TRBD1 (6 bases). The CDR3 loop spans 15 amino acids. The V end lost 1 base, the J end lost 3 bases, and 12 bases lay between the germline ends. The V gene's germline CDR1 is SGHRS and CDR2 YFSETQ. Together with reference TRBV5-1 and TRBJ2-3, the CDR3 gives the full variable domain: KAGVTQTPRYLIKTRGQQVTLSCSPISGHRSVSWYQQTPGQGLQFLFEYFSETQRNKGNFPGRFSGRQFSNSRSEMNVSTLELGDSALYLCASSLYQGPTDTQYFGPGTRLTVL.